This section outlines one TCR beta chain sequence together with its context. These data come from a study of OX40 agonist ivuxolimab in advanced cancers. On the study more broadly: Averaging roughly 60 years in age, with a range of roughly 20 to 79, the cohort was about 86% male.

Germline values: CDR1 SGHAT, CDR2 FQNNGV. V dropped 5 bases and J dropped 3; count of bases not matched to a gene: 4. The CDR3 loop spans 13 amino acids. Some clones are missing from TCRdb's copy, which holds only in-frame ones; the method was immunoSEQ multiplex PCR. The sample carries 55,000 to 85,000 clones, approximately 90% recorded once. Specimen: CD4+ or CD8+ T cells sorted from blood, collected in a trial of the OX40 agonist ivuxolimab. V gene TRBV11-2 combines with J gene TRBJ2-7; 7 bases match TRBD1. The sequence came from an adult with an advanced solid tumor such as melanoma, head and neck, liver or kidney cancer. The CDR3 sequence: CASSRGTDYEQYF. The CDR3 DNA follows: TGTGCCAGCAGCCGTGGGACAGACTACGAGCAGTACTTC. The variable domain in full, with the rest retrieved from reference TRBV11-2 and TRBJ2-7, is EAGVAQSPRYKIIEKRQSVAFWCNPISGHATLYWYQQILGQGPKLLIQFQNNGVVDDSQLPKDRFSAERLKGVDSTLKIQPAKLEDSAVYLCASSRGTDYEQYFGPGTRLTVT.